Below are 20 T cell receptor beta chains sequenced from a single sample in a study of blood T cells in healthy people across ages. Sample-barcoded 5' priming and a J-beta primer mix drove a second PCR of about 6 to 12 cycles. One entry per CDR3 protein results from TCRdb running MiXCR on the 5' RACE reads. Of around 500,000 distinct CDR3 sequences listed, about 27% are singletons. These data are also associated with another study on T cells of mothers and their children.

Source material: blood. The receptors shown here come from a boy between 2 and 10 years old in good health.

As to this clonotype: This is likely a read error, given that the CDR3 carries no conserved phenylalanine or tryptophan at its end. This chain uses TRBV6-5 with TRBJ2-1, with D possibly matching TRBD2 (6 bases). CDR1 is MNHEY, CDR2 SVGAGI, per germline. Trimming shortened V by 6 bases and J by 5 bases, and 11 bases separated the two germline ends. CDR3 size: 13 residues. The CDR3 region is CASSRLGNNEQFV. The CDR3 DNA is TGTGCCAGCAGCCGACTAGGCAACAATGAGCAGTTCGTC.

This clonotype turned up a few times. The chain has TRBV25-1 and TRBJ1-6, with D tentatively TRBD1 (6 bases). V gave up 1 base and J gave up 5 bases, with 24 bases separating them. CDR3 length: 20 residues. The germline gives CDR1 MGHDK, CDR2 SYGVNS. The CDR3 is CASSEWGGHSGIGDNSPLHF. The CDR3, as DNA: TGTGCCAGCAGTGAATGGGGGGGGCATTCCGGAATCGGGGATAATTCACCCCTCCACTTT.

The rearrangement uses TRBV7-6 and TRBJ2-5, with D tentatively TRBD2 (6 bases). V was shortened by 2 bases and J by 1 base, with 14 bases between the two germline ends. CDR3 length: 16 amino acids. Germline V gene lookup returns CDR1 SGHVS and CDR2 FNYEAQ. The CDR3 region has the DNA TGTGCCAGCAGCTTAAGACTAGGGCCCTTCCAAGAGACCCAGTACTTC. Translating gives CASSLRLGPFQETQYF.

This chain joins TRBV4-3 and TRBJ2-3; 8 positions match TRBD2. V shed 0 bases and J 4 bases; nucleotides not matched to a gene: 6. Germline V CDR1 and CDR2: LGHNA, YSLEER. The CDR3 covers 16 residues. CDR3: CASSQDSGIGADTQYF. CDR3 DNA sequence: TGCGCCAGCAGCCAAGATAGCGGGATAGGTGCAGATACGCAGTATTTT.

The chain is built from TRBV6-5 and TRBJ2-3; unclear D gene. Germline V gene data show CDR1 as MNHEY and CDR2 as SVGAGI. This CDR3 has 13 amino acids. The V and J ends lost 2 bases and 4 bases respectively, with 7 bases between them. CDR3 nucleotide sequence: TGTGCCAGCAGTTACGGCAGATCAGATACGCAGTATTTT. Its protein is CASSYGRSDTQYF.

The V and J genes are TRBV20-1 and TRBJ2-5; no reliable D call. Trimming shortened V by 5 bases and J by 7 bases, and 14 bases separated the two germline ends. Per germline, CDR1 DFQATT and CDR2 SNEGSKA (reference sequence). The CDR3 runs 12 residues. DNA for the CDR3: TGCAGTGCTCCATCGACCCCGGGGACCCAGTACTTC. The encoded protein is CSAPSTPGTQYF.

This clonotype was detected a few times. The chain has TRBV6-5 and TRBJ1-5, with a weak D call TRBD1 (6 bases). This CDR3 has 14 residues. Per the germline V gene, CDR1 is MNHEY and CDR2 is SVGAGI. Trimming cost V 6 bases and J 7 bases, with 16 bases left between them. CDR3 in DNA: TGTGCCAGCAGGTCGGCGGGGGGCATGCAGCCCCAGCATTTT. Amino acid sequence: CASRSAGGMQPQHF.

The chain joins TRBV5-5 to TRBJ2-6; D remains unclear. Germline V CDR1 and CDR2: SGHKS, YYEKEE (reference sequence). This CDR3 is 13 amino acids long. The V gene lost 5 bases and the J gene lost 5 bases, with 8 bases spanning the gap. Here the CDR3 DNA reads TGTGCCAGCAGAAGAGACAGGGCCAACGTCCTGACTTTC. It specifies CASRRDRANVLTF.

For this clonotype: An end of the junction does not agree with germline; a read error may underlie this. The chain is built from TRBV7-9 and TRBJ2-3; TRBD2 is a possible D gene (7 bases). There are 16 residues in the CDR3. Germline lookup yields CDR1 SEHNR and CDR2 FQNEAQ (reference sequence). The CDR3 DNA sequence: TGTGCCAGCAGCCCAGGCCGGCTAGTAGGGGGGGATACGCAGTATTTC. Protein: CASSPGRLVGGDTQYF.

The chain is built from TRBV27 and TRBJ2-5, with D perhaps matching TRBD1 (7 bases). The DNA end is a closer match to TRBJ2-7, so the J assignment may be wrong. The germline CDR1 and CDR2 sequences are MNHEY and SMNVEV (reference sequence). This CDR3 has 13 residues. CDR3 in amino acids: CASRSRGADEQYF. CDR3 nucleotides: TGTGCCAGCAGAAGCAGGGGGGCCGACGAGCAGTACTTC.

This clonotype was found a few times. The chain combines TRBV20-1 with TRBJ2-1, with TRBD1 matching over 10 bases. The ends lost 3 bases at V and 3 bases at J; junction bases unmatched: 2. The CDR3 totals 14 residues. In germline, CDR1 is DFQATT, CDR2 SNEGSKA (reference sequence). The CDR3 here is CSASWDRGYNEQFF. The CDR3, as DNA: TGCAGTGCTAGCTGGGACAGGGGCTACAATGAGCAGTTCTTC.

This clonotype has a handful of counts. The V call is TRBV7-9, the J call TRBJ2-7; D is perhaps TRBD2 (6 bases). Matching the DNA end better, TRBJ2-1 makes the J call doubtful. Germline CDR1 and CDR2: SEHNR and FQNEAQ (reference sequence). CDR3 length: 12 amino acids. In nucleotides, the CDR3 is TGTGCCAGCAGTGGCGGGACGAATGAGCAGTTCTTC. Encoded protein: CASSGGTNEQFF.

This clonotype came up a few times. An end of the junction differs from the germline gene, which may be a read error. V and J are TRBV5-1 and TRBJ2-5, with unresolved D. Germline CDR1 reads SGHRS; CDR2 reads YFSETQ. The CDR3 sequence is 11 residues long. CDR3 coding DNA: TGCGTCAGCAGCTTAGGGGAGACCCAGTACTTC. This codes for CVSSLGETQYF. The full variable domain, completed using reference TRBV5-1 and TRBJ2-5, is KAGVTQTPRYLIKTRGQQVTLSCSPISGHRSVSWYQQTPGQGLQFLFEYFSETQRNKGNFPGRFSGRQFSNSRSEMNVSTLELGDSALYLCVSSLGETQYFGPGTRLLVL.

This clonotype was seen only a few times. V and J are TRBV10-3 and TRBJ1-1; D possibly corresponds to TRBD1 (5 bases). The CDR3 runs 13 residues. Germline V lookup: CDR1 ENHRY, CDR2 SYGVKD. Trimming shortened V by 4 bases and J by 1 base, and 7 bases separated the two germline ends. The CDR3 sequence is CAISVDRNTEAFF. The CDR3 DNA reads TGTGCCATCAGTGTCGACAGGAACACTGAAGCTTTCTTT.

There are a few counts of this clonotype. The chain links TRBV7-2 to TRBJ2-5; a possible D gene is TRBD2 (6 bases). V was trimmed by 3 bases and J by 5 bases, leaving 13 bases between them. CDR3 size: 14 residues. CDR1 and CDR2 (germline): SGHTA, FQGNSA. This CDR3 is CASSLAVGRETQYF. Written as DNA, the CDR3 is TGTGCCAGCAGCTTGGCCGTGGGGAGGGAGACCCAGTACTTC.

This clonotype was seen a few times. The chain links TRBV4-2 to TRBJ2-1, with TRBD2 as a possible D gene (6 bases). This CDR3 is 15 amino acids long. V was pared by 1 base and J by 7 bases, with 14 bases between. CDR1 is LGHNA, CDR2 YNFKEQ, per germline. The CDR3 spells CASSQGGYGGNEQFF. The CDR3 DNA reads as TGTGCCAGCAGCCAAGGCGGGTACGGAGGGAATGAGCAGTTCTTC.

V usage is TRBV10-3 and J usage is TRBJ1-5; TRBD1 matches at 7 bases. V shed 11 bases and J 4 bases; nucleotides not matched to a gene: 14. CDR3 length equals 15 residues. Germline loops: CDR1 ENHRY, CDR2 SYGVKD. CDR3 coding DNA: TGTGCCTCGCGCCCAAGACAGGGATTAAATCAGCCCCAGCATTTT. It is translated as CASRPRQGLNQPQHF.

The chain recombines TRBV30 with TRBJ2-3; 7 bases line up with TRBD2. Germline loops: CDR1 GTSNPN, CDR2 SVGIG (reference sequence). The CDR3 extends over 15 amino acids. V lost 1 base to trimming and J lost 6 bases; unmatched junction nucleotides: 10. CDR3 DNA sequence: TGTGCCTGGAGTGCCACCGGGGGGTTCTCGGATACGCAGTATTTT. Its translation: CAWSATGGFSDTQYF.

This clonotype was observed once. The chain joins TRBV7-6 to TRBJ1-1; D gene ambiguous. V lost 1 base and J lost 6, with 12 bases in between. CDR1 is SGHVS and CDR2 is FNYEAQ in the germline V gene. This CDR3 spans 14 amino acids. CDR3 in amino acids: CASSLEAGSAEAFF. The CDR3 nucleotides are TGTGCCAGCAGCTTAGAAGCGGGGTCGGCTGAAGCTTTCTTT.

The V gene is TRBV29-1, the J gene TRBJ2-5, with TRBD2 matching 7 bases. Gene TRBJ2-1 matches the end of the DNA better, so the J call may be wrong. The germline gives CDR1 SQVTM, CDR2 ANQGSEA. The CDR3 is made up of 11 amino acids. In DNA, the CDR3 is TGCAGCGGCGGGACTAATCCGGAGCAGTTCTTC. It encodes CSGGTNPEQFF.